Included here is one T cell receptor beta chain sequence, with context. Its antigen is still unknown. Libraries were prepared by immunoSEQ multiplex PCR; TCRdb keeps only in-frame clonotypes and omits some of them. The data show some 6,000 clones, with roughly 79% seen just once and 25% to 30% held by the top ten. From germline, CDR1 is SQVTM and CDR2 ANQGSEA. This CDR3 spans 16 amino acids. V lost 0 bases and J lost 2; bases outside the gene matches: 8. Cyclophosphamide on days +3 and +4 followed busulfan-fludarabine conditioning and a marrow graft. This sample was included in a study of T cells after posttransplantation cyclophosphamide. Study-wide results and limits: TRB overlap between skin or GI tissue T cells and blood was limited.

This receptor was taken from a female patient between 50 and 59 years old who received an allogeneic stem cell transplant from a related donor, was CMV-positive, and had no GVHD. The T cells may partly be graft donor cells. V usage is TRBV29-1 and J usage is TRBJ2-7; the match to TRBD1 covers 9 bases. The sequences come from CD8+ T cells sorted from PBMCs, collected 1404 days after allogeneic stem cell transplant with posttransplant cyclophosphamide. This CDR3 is CSVEDPRTGDTYEQYF. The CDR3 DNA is TGCAGCGTTGAAGATCCCAGGACAGGGGATACCTACGAGCAGTACTTC.